These 24 T cell receptor beta chains came from one sample sequenced in a study of shared clonotypes between healthy human individuals. Produced via immunoSEQ multiplex PCR; TCRdb's table is partial and in-frame only. The sample lists 550,000 to 850,000 clones, approximately 72% occurring once. The specimen sequenced was memory CD4+ T cells sorted from blood. Subset described: CD45RA-negative fraction. These receptors came from a woman younger than 45 in good health.

The rearrangement joins TRBV19 to TRBJ1-1; the D gene is possibly TRBD1 (5 bases). The V and J ends lost 3 bases and 0 bases respectively, with 8 bases between them. Germline lookup yields CDR1 LNHDA and CDR2 SQIVND (reference sequence). CDR3 size: 14 residues. In DNA, the CDR3 is TGTGCCAGTAGTATTCAGGGCTTGAACACTGAAGCTTTCTTT. Translated, it gives CASSIQGLNTEAFF. Using reference TRBV19 and TRBJ1-1 for the parts outside the CDR3, the full variable domain is DGGITQSPKYLFRKEGQNVTLSCEQNLNHDAMYWYRQDPGQGLRLIYYSQIVNDFQKGDIAEGYSVSREKKESFPLTVTSAQKNPTAFYLCASSIQGLNTEAFFGQGTRLTVV.

V gene TRBV27 combines with J gene TRBJ1-2; tentative D call: TRBD1 (6 bases). The germline CDR1 and CDR2 sequences are MNHEY and SMNVEV (reference sequence). The CDR3 length is 13 residues. V was pared by 8 bases and J by 4 bases, with 14 bases between. The CDR3 sequence: CASSPTGSYGYTF. DNA of the CDR3: TGTGCCAGCTCGCCGACAGGAAGCTATGGCTACACCTTC.

V is TRBV6-5 and J is TRBJ2-3, with D tentatively TRBD2 (7 bases). The germline gives CDR1 MNHEY, CDR2 SVGAGI. CDR3 length: 15 residues. Trimming took off 6 bases at V and 2 bases at J, with 15 bases between the two ends. Here the CDR3 DNA reads TGTGCCAGCAGCCCACGGGGGGCTCCCACAGATACGCAGTATTTT. Encoded protein: CASSPRGAPTDTQYF.

The sample holds a few counts of this clone. This chain links TRBV11-2 with TRBJ2-7, with 7 positions matching TRBD2. This CDR3 has 13 residues. The V segment lost 2 bases and the J segment 5 bases; nucleotides outside the gene matches: 3. Germline values: CDR1 SGHAT, CDR2 FQNNGV. The CDR3 loop is CASSLWEGHEQYF. The CDR3 DNA follows: TGTGCCAGCAGCTTATGGGAGGGGCACGAGCAGTACTTC.

This clone was counted a few times. This chain links TRBV28 with TRBJ2-1; the match to TRBD2 covers 13 bases. Looked up from germline, CDR1 is MDHEN and CDR2 is SYDVKM. The CDR3 has 16 residues. V was pared by 5 bases and J by 4 bases, with 5 bases of the junction left unmatched. The CDR3 protein is CASSPGLAGVYNEQFF. The CDR3 bases are TGTGCCAGCAGTCCCGGACTAGCGGGAGTGTACAATGAGCAGTTCTTC.

For the CDR3, the DNA is TGTGCCAGCAGTGAGATGGAGGGATCCTACAATGAGCAGTTCTTC. Residues: CASSEMEGSYNEQFF. This chain uses TRBV6-1 with TRBJ2-1, with D possibly being TRBD2 (6 bases). The CDR3 contains 15 residues. Trimming took off 3 bases at V and 1 base at J, with 10 bases between the two ends. The germline V gene encodes CDR1 MNHNS and CDR2 SASEGT.

As DNA, the CDR3 is TGTGCCATCAGTGACCGAGATAACTCTGGAAACACCATATATTTT. It encodes CAISDRDNSGNTIYF. The chain is built from TRBV10-3 and TRBJ1-3; D unclear. CDR1 and CDR2 (germline): ENHRY, SYGVKD. This CDR3 is 15 amino acids long. Trimming cost V 3 bases and J 0 bases, with 9 bases left between them.

The J gene is TRBJ2-6, the V gene TRBV9, with TRBD1 matching 8 bases. Germline CDR1 reads SGDLS; CDR2 reads YYNGEE. The CDR3 length is 18 residues. V trimming: 2 bases; J trimming: 0 bases; junction bases outside the gene matches: 7. CDR3 residues: CASSVSGQGSSGANVLTF. The CDR3 bases are TGTGCCAGCAGCGTGAGCGGACAGGGATCCTCTGGGGCCAACGTCCTGACTTTC.

A few counts support this clone. The V call is TRBV5-1, the J call TRBJ1-5, with D tentatively TRBD1 (5 bases). CDR3 length: 19 amino acids. CDR1 is SGHRS, CDR2 YFSETQ, per germline. The germline V and J ends were trimmed by 1 base and 7 bases, with 27 bases remaining between them. The CDR3 region is CASSLRVRVPIVSRQPQHF. As DNA, the CDR3 is TGCGCCAGCAGCTTGAGGGTCAGGGTACCAATTGTTTCCCGGCAGCCCCAGCATTTT.

J is TRBJ1-1 and V is TRBV5-6; maybe TRBD1 (5 bases). Trimming removed 4 bases at V and 7 bases at J, with 11 bases between. CDR3 length equals 12 residues. The germline V gene encodes CDR1 SGHDT and CDR2 YYEEEE. The CDR3 spells CASSGGGGEAFF. The CDR3 DNA reads as TGTGCCAGCAGCGGTGGTGGGGGTGAAGCTTTCTTT. Together with reference TRBV5-6 and TRBJ1-1, the CDR3 gives the full variable domain: DAGVTQSPTHLIKTRGQQVTLRCSPKSGHDTVSWYQQALGQGPQFIFQYYEEEERQRGNFPDRFSGHQFPNYSSELNVNALLLGDSALYLCASSGGGGEAFFGQGTRLTVV.

This chain uses TRBV7-6 with TRBJ2-1, with a possible D match to TRBD1 (6 bases). Trimming cost V 5 bases and J 9 bases, with 20 bases left between them. Germline loops: CDR1 SGHVS, CDR2 FNYEAQ. The CDR3 loop spans 15 amino acids. CDR3 in amino acids: CASSPSGDKLSEQFF. CDR3 sequence (DNA): TGTGCCAGCAGCCCCTCCGGGGACAAACTCTCTGAGCAGTTCTTC.

This clone was observed a few times. The J gene is TRBJ2-3, the V gene TRBV28; 13 bases are shared with TRBD2. The V segment lost 7 bases and the J segment 5 bases; nucleotides outside the gene matches: 6. Germline V lookup: CDR1 MDHEN, CDR2 SYDVKM. CDR3 length equals 15 residues. As DNA, the CDR3 is TGTGCCAGCATAGGACTAGCGGGAGTTGGAGATACGCAGTATTTT. Translated, it gives CASIGLAGVGDTQYF.

V gene TRBV27 combines with J gene TRBJ2-6, with unresolved D. Germline-derived CDR1 and CDR2 are MNHEY and SMNVEV (reference sequence). The CDR3 covers 15 residues. The V gene lost 5 bases and the J gene lost 0 bases, with 8 bases spanning the gap. CDR3 amino acids: CASSIGNSGANVLTF. The CDR3 region has the DNA TGTGCCAGCAGTATTGGAAACTCTGGGGCCAACGTCCTGACTTTC.

V usage is TRBV4-1 and J usage is TRBJ2-3; D call uncertain. The CDR3 sequence is 17 residues long. Germline assignment: CDR1 MGHRA and CDR2 YSYEKL. Trimming took 2 bases from V and 0 from J, leaving 15 bases between them. In DNA, the CDR3 is TGCGCCAGCAGCCAAATGGATTTGGGTTTGAGCACAGATACGCAGTATTTT. Its translation is CASSQMDLGLSTDTQYF.

The chain uses TRBV4-1 and TRBJ2-7, with 13 bases lining up with TRBD2. Germline loops: CDR1 MGHRA, CDR2 YSYEKL. The V segment lost 2 bases and the J segment 7 bases; nucleotides outside the gene matches: 8. This CDR3 spans 16 amino acids. As DNA, the CDR3 is TGCGCCAGCAGCCAAAGCCCGGGACTAGCGGGGAGGGAGCAGTACTTC. Amino acid sequence: CASSQSPGLAGREQYF.

The rearrangement uses TRBV14 and TRBJ2-7, with D hard to call. With 0 bases removed from V and 6 bases from J, the gap between germline ends came to 9 bases. The CDR3 is 13 residues long. Germline CDR1 is SGHDN and CDR2 is FVKESK. The CDR3 DNA follows: TGTGCCAGCAGCCAAGATCTCGGAATCGAGCAGTACTTC. This sequence encodes CASSQDLGIEQYF. The whole variable domain, remainder taken from reference TRBV14 and TRBJ2-7, is EAGVTQFPSHSVIEKGQTVTLRCDPISGHDNLYWYRRVMGKEIKFLLHFVKESKQDESGMPNNRFLAERTGGTYSTLKVQPAELEDSGVYFCASSQDLGIEQYFGPGTRLTVT.

This clone has just one count. The V gene is TRBV28, the J gene TRBJ1-3, with TRBD1 matching 8 bases. The CDR3 covers 15 residues. The germline gives CDR1 MDHEN, CDR2 SYDVKM. V lost 5 bases to trimming and J lost 7 bases; unmatched junction nucleotides: 10. The CDR3 bases are TGTGCCAGCAGTCCACGGGACAGGTTGGCGAACACCATATATTTT. Amino acids: CASSPRDRLANTIYF.

The V gene is TRBV7-2, the J gene TRBJ1-1; D gene unclear. Germline CDR1 reads SGHTA; CDR2 reads FQGNSA. V was shortened by 5 bases and J by 7 bases, with 17 bases between the two germline ends. The CDR3 is 14 amino acids. The CDR3 nucleotides are TGTGCCAGCAGCAAGTCGATTAATGTAGGTGAAGCTTTCTTT. It encodes CASSKSINVGEAFF.

This chain links TRBV9 with TRBJ2-2; D unresolved. V gave up 0 bases and J gave up 4 bases, with 13 bases separating them. The CDR3 contains 16 residues. Germline V gene lookup returns CDR1 SGDLS and CDR2 YYNGEE. DNA for the CDR3: TGTGCCAGCAGCGTAGATCTAGTTTATAGCACCGGGGAGCTGTTTTTT. The encoded protein is CASSVDLVYSTGELFF.

This sequence joins TRBV28 and TRBJ1-2; no definite D call. The CDR3 runs to 13 residues. V was cut by 8 bases and J by 4 bases, with 14 bases left in between. Germline assignment: CDR1 MDHEN and CDR2 SYDVKM. CDR3 DNA sequence: TGTGCCAGCTCCCTGGCTCGGCGCTATGGCTACACCTTC. Amino acids: CASSLARRYGYTF.

The rearrangement links TRBV21-1 to TRBJ2-7; the D call of TRBD1 is as the table states it, not checked on the DNA. TRBV21-1 is a pseudogene segment. CDR3 size: 14 residues. Written as DNA, the CDR3 is TGTGCCAGCAGCGAACAACACAAGGGGGACGAGCAGTACTTC. Protein product: CASSEQHKGDEQYF.

The rearrangement uses TRBV28 and TRBJ2-3, with TRBD2 as a possible D gene (5 bases). Trimming shortened V by 7 bases and J by 1 base, and 9 bases separated the two germline ends. The germline V gene has CDR1 MDHEN and CDR2 SYDVKM. The CDR3 covers 13 residues. CDR3 nucleotides: TGTGCCAGCACCACTAGTCGCACAGATACGCAGTATTTT. This encodes CASTTSRTDTQYF.

This sequence joins TRBV19 and TRBJ2-3, with 8 nucleotides matching TRBD2. Per the germline V gene, CDR1 is LNHDA and CDR2 is SQIVND (reference sequence). CDR3 length: 14 amino acids. J lost 2 bases, V lost 6 bases, and 4 bases had no gene match. The CDR3 region has the DNA TGTGCCAGTAGCCGGACTAGCTTCACAGATACGCAGTATTTT. This encodes CASSRTSFTDTQYF.

V gene TRBV4-1 combines with J gene TRBJ2-2; 11 nucleotides align to TRBD2. With V trimmed by 4 bases and J by 4 bases, 5 bases remained unmatched. The germline CDR1 and CDR2 sequences are MGHRA and YSYEKL. The CDR3 totals 16 residues. In nucleotides, the CDR3 is TGCGCCAGCAGCCCCAGACTAGCGGGGAGCACCGGGGAGCTGTTTTTT. Protein: CASSPRLAGSTGELFF.